Listed below are T cell receptor beta chains from one sample, sequenced in a study of siplizumab effects on memory and regulatory T cells. Here immunoSEQ multiplex PCR was the method, and the copy in TCRdb shows in-frame clones only, minus some. The sample has some 100,000 clones, roughly 96% seen once. Sequencing used naive CD4+ T cells sorted from blood. All receptors derive from a human donor in good health. The CDR3 runs from the conserved cysteine through the conserved F or W. D genes are given only for firm matches. Size tells how often a clone was seen (once, few, many) or the class of an expanded clone, and some rows leave it out.

V	J	size	D	CDR3	DNA
TRBV7-2	TRBJ2-4	-	-	CASSLVEGAKNIQYF	TGTGCCAGCAGCTTAGTGGAGGGGGCCAAAAACATTCAGTACTTC
TRBV2	TRBJ2-6	-	-	CASNSGANVLTF	TGTGCCAGCAATTCTGGGGCCAACGTCCTGACTTTC
TRBV5-1	TRBJ1-1	few	-	CASSLDRDATEAFF	TGCGCCAGCAGCTTGGACAGGGATGCCACTGAAGCTTTCTTT
TRBV6-5	TRBJ1-3	-	-	CASSFDSGNTIYF	TGTGCCAGCAGCTTTGACTCTGGAAACACCATATATTTT
TRBV19	TRBJ2-2	once	-	CASSPRTGELFF	TGTGCCAGTAGCCCCCGGACCGGGGAGCTGTTTTTT
TRBV6-7	TRBJ2-1	-	TRBD2	CASSTPLAGGYNEQFF	TGTGCCAGCAGTACCCCTCTAGCGGGGGGGTACAATGAGCAGTTCTTC
TRBV5-1	TRBJ2-7	-	-	CASSFLQGGYEQYF	TGCGCCAGCAGCTTCCTACAGGGGGGGTACGAGCAGTACTTC
TRBV10-3	TRBJ1-6	-	-	CAIGLGSPRDNSPLHF	TGTGCCATCGGCCTCGGTTCTCCCAGAGATAATTCACCCCTCCACTTT
TRBV25-1	TRBJ2-7	-	TRBD1	CASSVDRVSYEQYF	TGTGCCAGCAGTGTGGACAGGGTCTCCTACGAGCAGTACTTC
TRBV11-2	TRBJ1-2	-	-	CASSSIRDGNYGYTF	TGTGCCAGCAGCTCCATCCGGGACGGGAACTATGGCTACACCTTC
TRBV6-6	TRBJ2-3	-	-	CASSYLGGTDTQYF	TGTGCCAGCAGTTACTTGGGGGGCACAGATACGCAGTATTTT
TRBV7-7	TRBJ2-5	-	-	CASSGGRQETQYF	TGTGCCAGCAGCGGCGGTCGGCAAGAGACCCAGTACTTC
TRBV4-3	TRBJ1-2	-	TRBD1	CASSQPGTGYGYTF	TGCGCCAGCAGCCAACCCGGGACAGGCTATGGCTACACCTTC
TRBV28	TRBJ1-6	-	-	CASSPTSDRNSPLHF	TGTGCCAGCAGTCCAACTTCGGACAGAAATTCACCCCTCCACTTT
TRBV28	TRBJ1-4	-	TRBD1	CASRSGGDEKLFF	TGTGCCAGCAGGTCAGGGGGAGATGAAAAACTGTTTTTT
TRBV5-1	TRBJ1-3	-	TRBD1	CASSLADRTSGGNTIYF	TGCGCCAGCAGCTTGGCGGACAGGACCTCAGGGGGAAACACCATATATTTT
TRBV6-1	TRBJ1-1	-	-	CASSEKLGQLYHLNTEAFF	TGTGCCAGCAGTGAAAAACTTGGACAGCTTTATCACCTCAACACTGAAGCTTTCTTT
TRBV7-6	TRBJ1-1	-	TRBD1	CASSLDQRRTGRTEAFF	TGTGCCAGCAGCTTAGATCAACGCAGGACAGGGAGGACTGAAGCTTTCTTT
TRBV10-3	TRBJ2-3	-	-	CAISEAGQNPADTQYF	TGTGCCATCAGTGAGGCGGGACAGAATCCCGCAGATACGCAGTATTTT
TRBV6-6	TRBJ1-5	-	TRBD1	CASTNRQGAPGQPQHF	TGTGCCAGCACCAATCGACAGGGGGCGCCGGGTCAGCCCCAGCATTTT
TRBV6-1	TRBJ2-2	-	-	CASSEAGTGLRTGELFF	TGTGCCAGCAGTGAAGCTGGTACAGGGCTACGCACCGGGGAGCTGTTTTTT
TRBV7-9	TRBJ2-2	-	-	CASSSRLTNTGELFF	TGTGCCAGCAGCTCCAGACTTACGAACACCGGGGAGCTGTTTTTT